This TCR beta chain was sequenced during a study of cytomegalovirus exposure and HLA in healthy donors. General study findings and limits: Cytomegalovirus-associated TCR beta chains were listed, numbering 150 to 200. The classifier was said to identify cytomegalovirus status with high specificity and sensitivity.

Of note for this clone: Its antigen remains unknown.

In the PCR, 60 Vbeta and 13 Jbeta primers were used. Some clones are missing from TCRdb's copy, which holds only in-frame ones; the method was immunoSEQ multiplex PCR. The sample records about 160,000 clones, 60% to 85% being singletons. The receptor was derived from a woman between 50 and 59 years old in good health and CMV-seropositive. The sample taken for sequencing was PBMCs.

The CDR3 DNA sequence: TGTGCCAGCAGCTTAGTAACAGGGGGTTTGAAAAAACTGTTTTTT. The encoded protein is CASSLVTGGLKKLFF. The chain uses TRBV7-6 and TRBJ1-4; 8 bases are shared with TRBD1. With 1 base clipped from V and 9 bases from J, the junction kept 7 bases outside the gene matches. CDR1 is SGHVS, CDR2 FNYEAQ, per germline. The CDR3 sequence is 15 residues long.